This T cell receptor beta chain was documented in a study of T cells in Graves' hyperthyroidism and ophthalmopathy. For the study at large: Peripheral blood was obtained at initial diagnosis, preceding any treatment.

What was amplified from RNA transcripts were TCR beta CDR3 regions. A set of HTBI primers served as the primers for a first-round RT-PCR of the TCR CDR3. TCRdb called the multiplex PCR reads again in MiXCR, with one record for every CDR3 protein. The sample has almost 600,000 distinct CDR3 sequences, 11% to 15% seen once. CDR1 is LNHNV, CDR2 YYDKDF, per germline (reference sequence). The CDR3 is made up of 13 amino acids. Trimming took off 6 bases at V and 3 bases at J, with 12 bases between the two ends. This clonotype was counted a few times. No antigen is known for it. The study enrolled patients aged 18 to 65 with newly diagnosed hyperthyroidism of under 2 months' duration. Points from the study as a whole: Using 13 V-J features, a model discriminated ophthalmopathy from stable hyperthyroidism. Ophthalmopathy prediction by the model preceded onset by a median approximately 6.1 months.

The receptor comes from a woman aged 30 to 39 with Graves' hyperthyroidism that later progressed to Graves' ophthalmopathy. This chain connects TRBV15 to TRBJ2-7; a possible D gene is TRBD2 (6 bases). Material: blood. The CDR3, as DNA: TGTGCCACCAGGCGGGACGGGGGCTACGAGCAGTACTTC. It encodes CATRRDGGYEQYF.